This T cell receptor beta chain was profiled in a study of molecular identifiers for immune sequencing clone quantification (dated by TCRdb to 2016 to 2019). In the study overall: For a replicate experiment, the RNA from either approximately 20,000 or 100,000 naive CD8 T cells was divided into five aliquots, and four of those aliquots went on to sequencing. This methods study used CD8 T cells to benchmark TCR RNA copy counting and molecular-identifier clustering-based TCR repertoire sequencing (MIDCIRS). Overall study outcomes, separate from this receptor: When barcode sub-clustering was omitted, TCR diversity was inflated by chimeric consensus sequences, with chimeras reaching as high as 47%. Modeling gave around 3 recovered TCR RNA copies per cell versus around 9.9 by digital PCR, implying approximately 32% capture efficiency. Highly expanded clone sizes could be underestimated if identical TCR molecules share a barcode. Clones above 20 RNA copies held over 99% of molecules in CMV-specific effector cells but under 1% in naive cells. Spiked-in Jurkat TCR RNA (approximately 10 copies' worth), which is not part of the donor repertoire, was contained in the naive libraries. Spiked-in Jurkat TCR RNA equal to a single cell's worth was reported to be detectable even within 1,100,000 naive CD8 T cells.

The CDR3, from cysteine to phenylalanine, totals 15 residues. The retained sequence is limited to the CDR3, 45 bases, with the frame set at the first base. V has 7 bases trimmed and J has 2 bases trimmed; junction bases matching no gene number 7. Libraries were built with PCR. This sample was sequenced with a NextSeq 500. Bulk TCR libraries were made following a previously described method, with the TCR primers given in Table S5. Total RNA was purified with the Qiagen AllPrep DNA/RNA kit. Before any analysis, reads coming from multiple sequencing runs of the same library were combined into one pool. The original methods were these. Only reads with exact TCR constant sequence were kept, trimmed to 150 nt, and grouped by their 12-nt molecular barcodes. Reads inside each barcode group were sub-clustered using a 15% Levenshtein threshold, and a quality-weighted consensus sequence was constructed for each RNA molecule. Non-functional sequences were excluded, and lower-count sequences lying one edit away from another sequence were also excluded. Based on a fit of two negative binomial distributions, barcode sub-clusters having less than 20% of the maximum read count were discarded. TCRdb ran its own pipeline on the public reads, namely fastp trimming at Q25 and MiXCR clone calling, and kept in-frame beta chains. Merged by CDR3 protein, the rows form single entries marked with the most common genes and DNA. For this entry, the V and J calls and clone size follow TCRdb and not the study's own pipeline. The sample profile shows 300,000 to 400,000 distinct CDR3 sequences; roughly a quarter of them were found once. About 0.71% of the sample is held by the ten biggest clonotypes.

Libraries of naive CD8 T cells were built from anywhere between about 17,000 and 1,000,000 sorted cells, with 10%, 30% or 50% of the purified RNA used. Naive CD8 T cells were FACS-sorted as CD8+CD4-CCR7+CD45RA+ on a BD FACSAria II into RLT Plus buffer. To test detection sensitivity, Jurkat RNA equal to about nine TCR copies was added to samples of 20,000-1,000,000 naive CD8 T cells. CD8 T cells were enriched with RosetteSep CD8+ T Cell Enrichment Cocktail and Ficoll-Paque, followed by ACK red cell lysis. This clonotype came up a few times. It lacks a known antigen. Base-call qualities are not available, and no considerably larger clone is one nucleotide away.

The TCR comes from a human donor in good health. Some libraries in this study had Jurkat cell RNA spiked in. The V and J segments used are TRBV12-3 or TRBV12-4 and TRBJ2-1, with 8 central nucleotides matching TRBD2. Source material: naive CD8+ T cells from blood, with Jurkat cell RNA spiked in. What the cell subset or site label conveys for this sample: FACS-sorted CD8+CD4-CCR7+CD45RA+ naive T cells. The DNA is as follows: TGTGCCAGCAACACCGGGGGGGTTGCCTACAATGAGCAGTTCTTC. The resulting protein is CASNTGGVAYNEQFF.